This TCR beta chain stems from a study of blood T cell repertoires in COVID-19. About the research overall: Material from acute and convalescent COVID-19 was sourced from the United States, Italy and Spain.

As originally analysed: Amplification with reference gene primers provided the estimates of nucleated cell counts. Sequencing used immunoSEQ multiplex PCR; TCRdb keeps in-frame clones, though not all of them. Clone size and the V and J calls come from that table; the DNA yielded D and trimming. Of about 15,000 clones in the sample, 82% were seen once. This clone was counted a single time. CDR1 and CDR2 from the germline V gene are DFQATT and SNEGSKA (reference sequence). The CDR3 loop spans 14 amino acids. The V end lost 3 bases, the J end lost 3 bases, and 14 bases lay between the germline ends. This sequence was found in a man of 80 years or more with active or convalescent COVID-19. This chain uses TRBV20-1 with TRBJ1-2, with D possibly being TRBD1 (5 bases). Material: peripheral blood. The CDR3, as DNA: TGCAGTGCTAGTCCCCAGGGTCTGTACTATGGCTACACCTTC. It codes for CSASPQGLYYGYTF.